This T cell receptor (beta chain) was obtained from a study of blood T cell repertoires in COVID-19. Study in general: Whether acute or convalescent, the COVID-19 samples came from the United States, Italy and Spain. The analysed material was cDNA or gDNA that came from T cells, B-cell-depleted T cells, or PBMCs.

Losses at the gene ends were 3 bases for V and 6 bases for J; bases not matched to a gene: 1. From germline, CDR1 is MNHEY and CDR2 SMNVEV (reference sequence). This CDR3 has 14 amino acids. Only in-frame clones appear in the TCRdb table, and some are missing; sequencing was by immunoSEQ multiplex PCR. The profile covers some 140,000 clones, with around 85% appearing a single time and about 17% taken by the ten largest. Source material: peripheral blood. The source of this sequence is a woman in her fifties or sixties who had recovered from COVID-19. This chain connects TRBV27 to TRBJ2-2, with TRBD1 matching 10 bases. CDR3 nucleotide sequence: TGTGCCAGCAGTTTTGGACAGGGGGCCGGGGAGCTGTTTTTT. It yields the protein CASSFGQGAGELFF.